The source of this T cell receptor beta chain is a study of blood T cell repertoires in COVID-19. Looking at the study overall: Both acute and convalescent COVID-19 samples were obtained from the United States, Italy and Spain. The analysed material was cDNA or gDNA that came from T cells, B-cell-depleted T cells, or PBMCs.

Germline V lookup: CDR1 SGHTA, CDR2 FQGNSA. V was shortened by 0 bases and J by 2 bases, with 7 bases between the two germline ends. This CDR3 has 14 residues. The authors' processing: Reference gene primer amplification yielded estimated nucleated cell counts. Here immunoSEQ multiplex PCR was the method, and the copy in TCRdb shows in-frame clones only, minus some. That table furnishes V, J and clone size, whereas the DNA furnished D and trimming. Of 31,000 or so clones listed, around 85% are singletons. The chain recombines TRBV7-2 with TRBJ1-2, with D unresolved. Material: peripheral blood. This clonotype was obtained from a human donor in a cohort sampled during active COVID-19. The DNA of the CDR3 is TGTGCCAGCAGCTTAGCGAGGCAGAACTATGGCTACACCTTC. It translates to CASSLARQNYGYTF. Combining the CDR3 with reference TRBV7-2 and TRBJ1-2 gives the whole variable domain GAGVSQSPSNKVTEKGKDVELRCDPISGHTALYWYRQSLGQGLEFLIYFQGNSAPDKSGLPSDRFSAERTGGSVSTLTIQRTQQEDSAVYLCASSLARQNYGYTFGSGTRLTVV.